Included here is one TCR beta chain sequence, with context. The entry originates in a study of blood T cell repertoires in COVID-19. Overall study context: T cells, B-cell-depleted T cells, or PBMCs provided the cDNA or gDNA that served as material.

Clones were read by immunoSEQ multiplex PCR, and TCRdb kept only the in-frame ones, dropping some. Here the sample spans about 210,000 clones, roughly nine tenths being singletons. This CDR3 has 14 amino acids. Germline loops: CDR1 SGHVS, CDR2 FNYEAQ. V gave up 5 bases and J gave up 8 bases; unmatched junction bases: 6. This TCR derives from a woman aged 70 to 79 with acute or convalescent COVID-19. This chain joins TRBV7-6 and TRBJ1-4; 9 bases line up with TRBD1. Sequenced material: peripheral blood. The CDR3 is CASSAPDRGEKLFF. DNA of the CDR3: TGTGCCAGCAGCGCCCCGGACAGGGGAGAAAAACTGTTTTTT.